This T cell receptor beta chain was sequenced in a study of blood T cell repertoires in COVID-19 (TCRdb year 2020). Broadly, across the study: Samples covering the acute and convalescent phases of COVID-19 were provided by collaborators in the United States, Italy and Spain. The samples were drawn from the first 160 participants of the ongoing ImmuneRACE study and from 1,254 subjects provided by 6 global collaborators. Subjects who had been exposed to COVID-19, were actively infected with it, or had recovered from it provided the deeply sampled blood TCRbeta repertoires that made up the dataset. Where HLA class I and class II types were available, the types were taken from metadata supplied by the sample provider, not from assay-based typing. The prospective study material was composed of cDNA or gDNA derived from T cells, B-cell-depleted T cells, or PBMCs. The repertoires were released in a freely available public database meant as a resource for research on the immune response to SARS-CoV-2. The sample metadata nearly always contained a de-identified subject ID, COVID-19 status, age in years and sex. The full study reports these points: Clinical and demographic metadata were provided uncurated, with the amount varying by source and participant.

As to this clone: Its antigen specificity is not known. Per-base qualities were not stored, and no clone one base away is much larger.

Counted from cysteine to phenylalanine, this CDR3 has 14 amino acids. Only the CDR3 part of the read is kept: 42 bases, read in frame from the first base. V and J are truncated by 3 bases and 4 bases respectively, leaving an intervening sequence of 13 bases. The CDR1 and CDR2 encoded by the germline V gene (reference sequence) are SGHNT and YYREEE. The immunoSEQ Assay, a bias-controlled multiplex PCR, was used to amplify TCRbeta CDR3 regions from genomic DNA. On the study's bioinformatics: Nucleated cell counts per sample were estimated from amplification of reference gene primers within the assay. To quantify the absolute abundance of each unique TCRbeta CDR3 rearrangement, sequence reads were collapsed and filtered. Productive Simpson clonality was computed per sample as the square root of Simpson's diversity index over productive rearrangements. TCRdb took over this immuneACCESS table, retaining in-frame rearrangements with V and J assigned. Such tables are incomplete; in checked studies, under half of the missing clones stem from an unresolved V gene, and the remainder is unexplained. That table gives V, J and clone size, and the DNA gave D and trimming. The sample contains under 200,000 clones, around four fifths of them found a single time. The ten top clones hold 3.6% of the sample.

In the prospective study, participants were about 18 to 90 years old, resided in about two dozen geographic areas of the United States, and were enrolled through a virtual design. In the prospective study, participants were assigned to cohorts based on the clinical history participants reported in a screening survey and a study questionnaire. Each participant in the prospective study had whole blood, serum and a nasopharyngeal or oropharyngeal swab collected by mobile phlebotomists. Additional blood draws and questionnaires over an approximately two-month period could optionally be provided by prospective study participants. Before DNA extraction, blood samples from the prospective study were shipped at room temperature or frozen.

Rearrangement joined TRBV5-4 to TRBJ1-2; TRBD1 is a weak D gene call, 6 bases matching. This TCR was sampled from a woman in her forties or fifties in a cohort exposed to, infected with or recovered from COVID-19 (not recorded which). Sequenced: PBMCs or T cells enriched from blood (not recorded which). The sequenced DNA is TGTGCCAGCAGCTCTGGACAGTTAATCTATGGCTACACCTTC. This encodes CASSSGQLIYGYTF.